This T cell receptor beta chain comes out of a study of PD-L1 blockade in urothelial cancer. Turning to the study itself: Typically, measured as a median, blood samples had more than 110,000 T cells.

Time point noted: peripheral blood 6 weeks after treatment start. The study enrolled patients with locally advanced or metastatic urothelial carcinoma. Germline CDR1 reads SGHRS; CDR2 reads YFSETQ. Trimming removed 1 base at V and 2 bases at J, with 11 bases between. The CDR3 runs 15 residues. Synthetically made TCR analog templates were put into each PCR as spikes. Assay used: immunoSEQ multiplex PCR; TCRdb lists only in-frame clones, some missing. Seen here are 45,000 to 50,000 clones, roughly 80% observed once, and the top ten hold around 9.1%. The J gene is TRBJ2-3, the V gene TRBV5-1; D remains unclear. The clonotype originates from a man aged 70 or older with urothelial cancer. The sequences come from PBMCs, collected around atezolizumab (anti-PD-L1) treatment. CDR3 sequence reads: CASSLLVAATDTQYF. The DNA of the CDR3 is TGCGCCAGCAGCTTGCTGGTAGCCGCCACAGATACGCAGTATTTT.